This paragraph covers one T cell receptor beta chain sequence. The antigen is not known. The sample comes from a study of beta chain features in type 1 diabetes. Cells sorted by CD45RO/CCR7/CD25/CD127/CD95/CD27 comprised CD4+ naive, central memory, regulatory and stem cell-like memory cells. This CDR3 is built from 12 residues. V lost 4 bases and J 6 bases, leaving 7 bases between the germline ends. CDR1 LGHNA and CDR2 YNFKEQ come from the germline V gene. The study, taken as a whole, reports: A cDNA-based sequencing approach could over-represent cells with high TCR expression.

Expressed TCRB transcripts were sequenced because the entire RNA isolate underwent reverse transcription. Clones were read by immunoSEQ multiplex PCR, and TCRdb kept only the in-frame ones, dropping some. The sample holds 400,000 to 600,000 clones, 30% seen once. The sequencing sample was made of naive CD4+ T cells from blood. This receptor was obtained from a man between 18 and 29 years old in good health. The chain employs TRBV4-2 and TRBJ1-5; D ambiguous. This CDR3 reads CASSPVGQPQHF. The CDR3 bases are TGTGCCAGCAGCCCCGTAGGTCAGCCCCAGCATTTT.